One T cell receptor (beta chain) is described in this entry. The sample originates from a study of technical replicates of blood from several donors. Profiled with immunoSEQ multiplex PCR; TCRdb holds only in-frame clones, not every one. The sample consists of approximately 94,000 clones, about 95% of them appearing once. The clonotype comes from a human donor in good health. Sequenced material: T cells isolated from PBMCs.

The CDR3 sequence: CASRPREKYNEQFF. The CDR3 nucleotides read TGCGCCAGCAGACCCCGAGAAAAATACAATGAGCAGTTCTTC. The chain combines TRBV5-1 with TRBJ2-1; D call uncertain. CDR3 length equals 14 residues. V lost 5 bases and J lost 4, with 13 bases in between. Germline values: CDR1 SGHRS, CDR2 YFSETQ. Together with reference TRBV5-1 and TRBJ2-1, the CDR3 gives the full variable domain: KAGVTQTPRYLIKTRGQQVTLSCSPISGHRSVSWYQQTPGQGLQFLFEYFSETQRNKGNFPGRFSGRQFSNSRSEMNVSTLELGDSALYLCASRPREKYNEQFFGPGTRLTVL.